The 7 T cell receptor beta chains below all came from one sample that was sequenced in a study of identical twins. One entry per CDR3 protein, called by TCRdb with MiXCR from the 5' RACE reads. The sample carries 200,000 to 250,000 distinct CDR3 sequences, 10% recorded once. Sequenced sample: memory T cells sorted from blood. The receptors were gathered from a man between 45 and 60 years old in good health.

Many counts were recorded for this clonotype. The gene calls are TRBV18 and TRBJ1-1; 9 nucleotides align to TRBD1. V dropped 1 base and J dropped 8; count of bases not matched to a gene: 5. The CDR3 consists of 14 residues. Germline V gene sequence: CDR1 KGHSH, CDR2 LQKENI. CDR3 loop: CASSPRTGALEAFF. CDR3 nucleotides: TGTGCCAGCTCACCACGGACAGGGGCTCTCGAAGCTTTCTTT.

This clonotype was observed a few times. The V and J genes are TRBV4-3 and TRBJ2-5; D is unresolved. The V and J ends lost 0 bases and 1 base respectively, with 9 bases between them. This CDR3 spans 15 amino acids. Germline CDR1 reads LGHNA; CDR2 reads YSLEER. CDR3 region: CASSQDWTAQETQYF. Here the CDR3 DNA reads TGCGCCAGCAGCCAAGATTGGACGGCCCAAGAGACCCAGTACTTC.

This rearrangement joins TRBV5-5 to TRBJ2-7; D not resolved. The CDR3 has 14 residues. Germline V gives CDR1 SGHKS, CDR2 YYEKEE (reference sequence). Trimming cost V 3 bases and J 2 bases, with 12 bases left between them. CDR3 loop: CASSYLGQPYEQYF. CDR3 sequence (DNA): TGTGCCAGCAGCTACCTCGGGCAGCCCTACGAGCAGTACTTC.

The rearrangement uses TRBV7-2 and TRBJ2-2, with D possibly being TRBD1 (7 bases). Germline V lookup: CDR1 SGHTA, CDR2 FQGNSA. Trimming took 0 bases from V and 3 from J, leaving 11 bases between them. CDR3 length: 16 amino acids. CDR3 DNA: TGTGCCAGCAGCTTAGCAGCAGGGGGGTACACCGGGGAGCTGTTTTTT. This gives the protein CASSLAAGGYTGELFF.

The sample holds a few counts of this clonotype. V is TRBV12-3 or TRBV12-4 and J is TRBJ2-2, with 8 bases matching TRBD2. The ends lost 3 bases at V and 1 base at J; junction bases unmatched: 7. There are 17 residues in the CDR3. In DNA form, the CDR3 reads TGTGCCAGCAGTTTCCGTCCGGGACTAGTGAACACCGGGGAGCTGTTTTTT. Amino acid sequence: CASSFRPGLVNTGELFF.

This clonotype was seen more than once but under ten times. J is TRBJ2-7 and V is TRBV11-2; TRBD1 agrees at 8 bases. V was pared by 4 bases and J by 5 bases, with 13 bases of the junction left unmatched. The length of the CDR3 is 16 residues. CDR1 is SGHAT, CDR2 FQNNGV, per germline. Here the CDR3 DNA reads TGTGCCAGCAGCTCATTGCGCGGACAGGGCACCCACGAGCAGTACTTC. Encoded protein: CASSSLRGQGTHEQYF.

This clonotype was seen repeatedly, ten times or more. In DNA form, the CDR3 reads TGTGCCAGCAGCCAAGGAAAACGAAACACCATATATTTT. Residues: CASSQGKRNTIYF. This chain links TRBV3-1 with TRBJ1-3; D not certain. V shed 1 base and J shed 5 bases, with 6 bases lying between them. CDR3 size: 13 residues. Per germline, CDR1 LGHDT and CDR2 YNNKEL (reference sequence).